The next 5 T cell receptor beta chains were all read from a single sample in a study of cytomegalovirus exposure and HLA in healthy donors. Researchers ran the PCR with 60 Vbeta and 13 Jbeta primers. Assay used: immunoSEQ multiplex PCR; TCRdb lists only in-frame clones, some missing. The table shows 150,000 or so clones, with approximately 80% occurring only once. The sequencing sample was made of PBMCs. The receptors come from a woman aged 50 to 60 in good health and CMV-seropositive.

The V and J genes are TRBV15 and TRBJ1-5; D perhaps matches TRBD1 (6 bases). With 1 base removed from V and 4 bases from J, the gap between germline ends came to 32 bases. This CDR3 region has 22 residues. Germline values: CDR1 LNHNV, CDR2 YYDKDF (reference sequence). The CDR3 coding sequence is TGTGCCACCAGCAGAGGCCTTACGCCGGGACGGCACCACCCAAGGGGGAATCAGCCCCAGCATTTT. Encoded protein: CATSRGLTPGRHHPRGNQPQHF.

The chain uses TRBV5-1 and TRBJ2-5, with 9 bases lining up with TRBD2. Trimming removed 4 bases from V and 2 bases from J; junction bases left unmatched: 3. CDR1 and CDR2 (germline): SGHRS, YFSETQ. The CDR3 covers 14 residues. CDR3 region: CASSLTSGQETQYF. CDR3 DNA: TGCGCCAGCAGCCTGACTAGCGGACAAGAGACCCAGTACTTC.

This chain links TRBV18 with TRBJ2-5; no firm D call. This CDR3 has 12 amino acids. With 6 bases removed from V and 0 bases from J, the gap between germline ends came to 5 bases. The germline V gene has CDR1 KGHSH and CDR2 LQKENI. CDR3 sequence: CASSPYQETQYF. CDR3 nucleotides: TGTGCCAGCTCCCCGTACCAAGAGACCCAGTACTTC.

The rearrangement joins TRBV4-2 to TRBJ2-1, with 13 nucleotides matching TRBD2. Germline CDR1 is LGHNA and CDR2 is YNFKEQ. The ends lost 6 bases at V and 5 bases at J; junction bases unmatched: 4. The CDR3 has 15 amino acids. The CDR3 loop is CASSLGLAGNNEQFF. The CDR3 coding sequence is TGTGCCAGCAGTTTGGGACTAGCGGGGAACAATGAGCAGTTCTTC.

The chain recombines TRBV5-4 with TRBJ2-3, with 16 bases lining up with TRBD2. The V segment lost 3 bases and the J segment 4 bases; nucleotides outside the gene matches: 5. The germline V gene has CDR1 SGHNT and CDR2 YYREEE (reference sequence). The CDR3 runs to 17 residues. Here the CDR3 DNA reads TGTGCCAGCAGCTGGGGACTAGCGGGGGGGTTTGCAGATACGCAGTATTTT. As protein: CASSWGLAGGFADTQYF.